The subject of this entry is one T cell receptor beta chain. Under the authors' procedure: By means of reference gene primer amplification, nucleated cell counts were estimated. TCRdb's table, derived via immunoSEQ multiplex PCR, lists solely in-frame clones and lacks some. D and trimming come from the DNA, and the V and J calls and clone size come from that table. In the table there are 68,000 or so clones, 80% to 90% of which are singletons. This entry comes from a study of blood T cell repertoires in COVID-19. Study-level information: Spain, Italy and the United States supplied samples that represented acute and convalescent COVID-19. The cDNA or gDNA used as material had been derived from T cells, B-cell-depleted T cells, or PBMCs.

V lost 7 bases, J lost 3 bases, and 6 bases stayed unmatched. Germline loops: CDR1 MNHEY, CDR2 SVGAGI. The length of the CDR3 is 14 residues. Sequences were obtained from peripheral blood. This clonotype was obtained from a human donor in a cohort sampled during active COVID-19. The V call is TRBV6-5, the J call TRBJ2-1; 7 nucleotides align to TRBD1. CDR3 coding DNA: TGTGCCAGCAATCGGGACAGCAACTACAATGAGCAGTTCTTC. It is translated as CASNRDSNYNEQFF.